Listed here are 22 T cell receptor beta chains from one sample, sequenced in a study of identical twins. From the 5' RACE reads, TCRdb called clonotypes with MiXCR, one entry per CDR3 protein. Of 410,000 or so distinct CDR3 sequences detected, 18% appear once; the ten largest clones hold roughly an eighth. The source material was naive T cells sorted from blood. Receptors originate from a man aged 45-65 years in good health.

In this sample, this clonotype turned up many times. V and J are TRBV7-2 and TRBJ2-1; the D gene could be TRBD1 or TRBD2 (6 bases each). CDR1 SGHTA and CDR2 FQGNSA come from the germline V gene. V lost 5 bases to trimming and J lost 8 bases, with 19 bases between them. This CDR3 has 15 amino acids. The chain's CDR3 is CASSHSPKGGDEQFF. The CDR3 DNA follows: TGTGCCAGCAGCCACTCCCCTAAGGGGGGCGATGAGCAGTTCTTC.

The chain joins TRBV9 to TRBJ1-6; possible D gene TRBD1, 5 bases. Germline-derived CDR1 and CDR2 are SGDLS and YYNGEE. The CDR3 runs 14 residues. Between the trimmed V and J ends, which lost 3 bases and 9 bases, there was a span of 13 bases. The CDR3 DNA is TGTGCCAGCAGCGCGTTAGGGGAGGGTTCACCCCTCCACTTT. Protein sequence: CASSALGEGSPLHF.

The chain is built from TRBV10-3 and TRBJ2-1, with D uncertain. CDR3 length: 13 residues. V lost 5 bases, J lost 6 bases, and 11 bases lay in between. CDR1 and CDR2 (germline): ENHRY, SYGVKD. CDR3 protein: CAISSFVGNEQFF. CDR3 coding DNA: TGTGCCATCAGTTCCTTTGTCGGCAATGAGCAGTTCTTC.

This rearrangement joins TRBV29-1 to TRBJ2-3; 11 bases agree with TRBD1. J gave up 4 bases and V 4 bases, and 13 bases lay outside the gene matches. The CDR3 is made up of 17 amino acids. The V gene's germline CDR1 is SQVTM and CDR2 ANQGSEA. The CDR3 here is CSVGGQGVYHLPDTQYF. CDR3 in DNA: TGCAGCGTTGGGGGACAGGGGGTCTACCACTTACCAGATACGCAGTATTTT.

This chain connects TRBV24-1 to TRBJ1-5, with no clear D. V lost 12 bases and J 9 bases, leaving 20 bases between the germline ends. The CDR3 runs to 13 residues. The germline gives CDR1 KGHDR, CDR2 SFDVKD. Written as DNA, the CDR3 is TGTGCCGCCGCCCGTAGGGCCCTAGGGCCCCAGCATTTT. Its protein is CAAARRALGPQHF.

This clonotype was picked up many times. V is TRBV3-1 and J is TRBJ2-7; D unresolved. The CDR3 is made up of 13 amino acids. Germline values: CDR1 LGHDT, CDR2 YNNKEL (reference sequence). The V end lost 1 base, the J end lost 3 bases, and 7 bases lay between the germline ends. The CDR3 DNA is TGTGCCAGCAGCCAAGGTGTCTACTACGAGCAGTACTTC. Its translation: CASSQGVYYEQYF.

The chain combines TRBV12-3 or TRBV12-4 with TRBJ1-3, with 11 nucleotides matching TRBD1. CDR3 length equals 15 residues. The V gene end was trimmed by 3 bases and the J gene end by 3 bases; junction bases not matched to a gene: 1. The CDR3: CASSFGTGGGNTIYF. In nucleotides, the CDR3 is TGTGCCAGCAGTTTTGGGACAGGGGGTGGAAACACCATATATTTT.

This chain joins TRBV20-1 and TRBJ1-5; D is unresolved. Germline-derived CDR1 and CDR2 are DFQATT and SNEGSKA (reference sequence). The CDR3 sequence is 13 residues long. V shed 3 bases and J shed 0 bases, with 6 bases lying between them. The CDR3 bases are TGCAGTGCTAGGACTAATAGCAATCAGCCCCAGCATTTT. Translating gives CSARTNSNQPQHF.

The chain joins TRBV12-3 or TRBV12-4 to TRBJ2-5; D is tentatively TRBD1 or TRBD2 (5 bases each). V lost 6 bases, J lost 4 bases, and 15 bases lay in between. CDR3 size: 14 residues. The CDR3 region is CASRHSGPVETQYF. The CDR3 DNA reads as TGTGCCAGCAGGCATTCGGGGCCGGTAGAGACCCAGTACTTC.

The gene calls are TRBV7-2 and TRBJ2-1; 8 nucleotides line up with TRBD1. The CDR3 spans 14 residues. The junction had 7 bases not matched to a gene; V was cut back by 5 bases and J by 7 bases. Per the germline V gene, CDR1 is SGHTA and CDR2 is FQGNSA. The CDR3 reads CASSAGTGVNEQFF. The CDR3 nucleotides read TGTGCCAGCAGCGCCGGGACAGGAGTTAATGAGCAGTTCTTC.

The table lists this clonotype with a few counts. V is TRBV20-1 and J is TRBJ2-3; 7 bases fit TRBD2. The CDR3 has 16 residues. Germline CDR1 is DFQATT and CDR2 is SNEGSKA (reference sequence). V gave up 4 bases and J gave up 1 base; unmatched junction bases: 11. CDR3 loop: CSAITFKAGGTDTQYF. The CDR3 coding sequence is TGCAGTGCTATTACTTTTAAGGCGGGGGGCACAGATACGCAGTATTTT.

V gene TRBV6-5 combines with J gene TRBJ2-2, with D perhaps matching TRBD2 (6 bases). The CDR3 loop spans 12 amino acids. V was trimmed by 8 bases and J by 5 bases, leaving 9 bases between them. Germline loops: CDR1 MNHEY, CDR2 SVGAGI. The CDR3, as DNA: TGTGCCAGCGGGCTAGCGACCGGGGAGCTGTTTTTT. Amino acids: CASGLATGELFF.

There are many counts of this clonotype. V and J are TRBV20-1 and TRBJ2-3, with 11 bases that match TRBD2. This CDR3 spans 18 amino acids. Germline CDR1 DFQATT, CDR2 SNEGSKA (reference sequence). The ends lost 1 base at V and 6 bases at J; junction bases unmatched: 15. This CDR3 is CSARVSKLAGVAADTQYF. The CDR3 DNA reads as TGCAGTGCTAGAGTTAGCAAACTAGCGGGAGTAGCGGCGGATACGCAGTATTTT.

This clonotype appeared many times. The chain is built from TRBV29-1 and TRBJ1-2, with D perhaps matching TRBD1 (5 bases). This CDR3 comprises 12 residues. CDR1 is SQVTM, CDR2 ANQGSEA, per germline. With 7 bases removed from V and 2 bases from J, the gap between germline ends came to 11 bases. The CDR3 bases are TGCAGCGCTGGGGGAGGGAACTATGGCTACACCTTC. Its protein product is CSAGGGNYGYTF.

The chain couples TRBV25-1 to TRBJ1-1; D gene ambiguous. Germline assignment: CDR1 MGHDK and CDR2 SYGVNS. The CDR3 loop spans 14 amino acids. V gave up 2 bases and J gave up 0 bases, with 7 bases separating them. The CDR3 DNA is TGTGCCAGCAGTGAAACGAAAATGAACACTGAAGCTTTCTTT. Residues: CASSETKMNTEAFF.

This clonotype came up a few times. The genes are TRBV12-3 or TRBV12-4 and TRBJ2-1; 7 bases agree with TRBD2. This CDR3 is built from 16 residues. V shed 2 bases and J 0 bases; nucleotides not matched to a gene: 4. For the CDR3, the DNA is TGTGCCAGCAGTTTATGGCGGGGGAGCTCCTACAATGAGCAGTTCTTC. Translation: CASSLWRGSSYNEQFF.

The table lists this clonotype with many counts. The CDR3, as DNA: TGCAGTGTTCTCTTGGGAATCAGCACAGATACGCAGTATTTT. This sequence encodes CSVLLGISTDTQYF. The rearrangement links TRBV20-1 to TRBJ2-3; D uncertain. The V end lost 7 bases, the J end lost 0 bases, and 14 bases lay between the germline ends. This CDR3 comprises 14 residues. Germline values: CDR1 DFQATT, CDR2 SNEGSKA (reference sequence).

The sample holds a few counts of this clonotype. This chain uses TRBV20-1 with TRBJ2-7; D unclear. Germline V gene data show CDR1 as DFQATT and CDR2 as SNEGSKA (reference sequence). Trimming stripped 0 bases from V and 1 base from J, with 7 bases between. The CDR3 totals 13 residues. Written as DNA, the CDR3 is TGCAGTGCTAGAGATCCTAGGTCCTACGAGCAGTACTTC. Translating it yields CSARDPRSYEQYF.

This chain uses TRBV20-1 with TRBJ2-7, with D unresolved. Between the trimmed V and J ends, which lost 3 bases and 6 bases, there was a span of 12 bases. The CDR3 covers 12 residues. Germline V lookup: CDR1 DFQATT, CDR2 SNEGSKA (reference sequence). DNA of the CDR3: TGCAGTGCTAGTCGTCCTCACTCCGAGCAGTACTTC. Protein product: CSASRPHSEQYF.

The gene calls are TRBV20-1 and TRBJ1-5; D is unclear. The CDR3 sequence is 14 residues long. V shed 2 bases and J shed 2 bases, with 10 bases lying between them. Germline V gene lookup returns CDR1 DFQATT and CDR2 SNEGSKA (reference sequence). CDR3 region: CSARYGRGNQPQHF. The CDR3 nucleotides read TGCAGTGCTAGATATGGACGGGGCAATCAGCCCCAGCATTTT.

This clonotype was observed a few times. The chain couples TRBV20-1 to TRBJ2-5; TRBD2 matches 7 bases. The CDR3 consists of 14 residues. Per the germline V gene, CDR1 is DFQATT and CDR2 is SNEGSKA (reference sequence). With 3 bases clipped from V and 7 bases from J, the junction kept 11 bases outside the gene matches. The CDR3 sequence: CSASLAGVKGTQYF. CDR3 coding DNA: TGCAGTGCTAGTTTGGCGGGAGTAAAGGGGACCCAGTACTTC.

This clonotype has more than one count but fewer than ten. The chain has TRBV4-2 and TRBJ2-7; possibly TRBD1 for D (5 bases). The germline V gene encodes CDR1 LGHNA and CDR2 YNFKEQ. This CDR3 is built from 14 residues. V dropped 0 bases and J dropped 4 bases, with 10 bases sitting between them. CDR3: CASSQDIQEYEQYF. CDR3 bases: TGTGCCAGCAGCCAAGATATACAGGAATACGAGCAGTACTTC.